This T cell receptor beta chain was observed in a study of human T cells and chemical hapten exposure (dated by TCRdb to the early 2020s). Context from the whole study: For sensitization, 2% DPC in acetone was applied to a 2 cm by 2 cm area of upper inner arm skin. Throughout the study period of around 24 weeks, patients also received therapeutic DPC doses to the scalp every week. Patch tests used Finn chambers with 0.01% DPC on the upper back, scored after 6 days by International Contact Dermatitis Research Group standards. The patient cohort, mostly female, included alopecia areata with under or over 50% scalp involvement, alopecia totalis and alopecia universalis. Libraries were pooled for sequencing, and variation in per-sample TCR yields was attributed mainly to small differences in library volumes within the pool. The study tracked peripheral blood TCR repertoire changes in vivo during primary and secondary sensitization to the hapten diphenylcyclopropenone (DPC) in alopecia patients. Blood samples were taken from patients before sensitization (week 0) and then at 2, 6 and about 24 weeks after DPC sensitization. Blood for TCR sequencing was provided by twenty-nine alopecia patients at one to four time points (pre-sensitization, 2, 6 and 24 weeks). Study-level results and caveats: Compared with pre-sensitization or healthy control sets, expanded TCRs formed significantly more large CDR3 similarity clusters, which is consistent with antigen-driven responses. Patch test score correlated positively with the number of PT1 expanded TCRs, reaching significance at thresholds 8, 16 and 32 but not at 4. After repeated subsampling, the strength of the expansion versus patch-test correlation and the threshold at which it became significant changed. Because every patient had alopecia, a presumed autoimmune disease, the patients' immune response might differ from that of healthy individuals. DPC sensitization did not change the number of TCRs with a frequency above 1 in 1000, and there was no evidence of changes in global repertoire structure.

Concerning this clonotype: The clone's antigen remains unknown. It has no much larger one-base neighbor in the sample; base qualities were not kept.

The sample's time point label, decoded: patch test 1, 2 weeks after DPC sensitization. The sample's treatment or condition, from its label and the paper: therapeutic diphenylcyclopropenone sensitization with weekly scalp DPC. Blood at each patch-test visit was drawn before the patch test was applied. Patients were considered eligible if aged 18 to 70, diagnosed with alopecia and deemed suitable for DPC therapy, and patients were excluded if pregnant. Total RNA was isolated from unfractionated whole blood collected in Tempus Blood RNA tubes. Library preparation employed RACE. TCRdb records NextSeq 500 as the sequencer. During library preparation, unique molecular identifiers were attached to individual cDNA molecules so that TCRs could be counted quantitatively and reproducibly. Both TCR alpha and TCR beta chains were sequenced from each blood RNA sample. On the authors' methods: The median number of TCRs per sample was roughly 100,000, ranging from roughly 20,000 to 690,600. V, J and CDR3 annotation of the TCR reads was carried out using the Decombinator software suite. For the PS versus PT1 abundance plots, all samples were subsampled to the same number of TCRs (28,000). TCRs were defined as expanded if absent before sensitization and observed at least eight times at the 2-week time point. The public reads were reanalyzed by TCRdb: fastp trimming at Q25, MiXCR alignment, in-frame beta chains only. Entries are consolidated by CDR3 protein sequence, retaining the most common genes and DNA. None of the V and J calls come from the authors' own analysis; TCRdb made them. The sample includes roughly 160,000 distinct CDR3 sequences, with approximately 15% observed a single time. The ten biggest clones cover 1.7% of the sample.

V is reduced by 2 bases and J by 2 bases, leaving a spacing of 9 bases between them. Including cysteine and phenylalanine, the CDR3 has 14 amino acids. CDR3 DNA is the only sequence kept; it has 42 bases, read in frame from the first base. The CDR1 and CDR2 encoded by the germline V gene (reference sequence) are MNHEY and SMNVEV. Here the sequenced sample was whole blood, taken in connection with sensitization to the hapten diphenylcyclopropenone (DPC). The V and J genes are TRBV27 and TRBJ1-2, with a tentative D gene TRBD1 over 5 matching bases. This sequence was found in a woman under 40 with alopecia areata. Some clones in this sample may be carry-over from other donors' samples. The DNA sequence follows: TGTGCCAGCAGTTTACAGGCAGGGAACTATGGCTACACCTTC. This codes for CASSLQAGNYGYTF.